Described below is a single T cell receptor (beta chain) sequence and its context. Its antigen remains unidentified. Germline and junction disagree at one end, which may indicate a read error. The germline gives CDR1 SEHNR, CDR2 FQNEAQ (reference sequence). There are 17 residues in the CDR3. The source of the sample is a study of blood T cells in healthy people across ages. Overall study results and limits: Naive T cell percentage showed a strong correlation with the diversity of TCR beta.

The second PCR ran about 6 to 12 cycles with a sample-barcoded 5' primer and J-beta primers. TCRdb reprocessed the 5' RACE reads with MiXCR, giving one entry per CDR3 protein. Among about 930,000 distinct CDR3 sequences listed, about 28% were seen once. Separately, the same data were catalogued under a study of T cells of mothers and their children.

The gene calls are TRBV7-9 and TRBJ2-3; TRBD1 matches at 10 bases. The sequence derives from a woman in her 40s in good health. The specimen sequenced was blood. The CDR3 nucleotides are TGTGCCAGCAGCCTGAGACCGGGACAGGGGAGTCCAGATGCGCAGTATTTT. Translated, it gives CASSLRPGQGSPDAQYF.